This is a list of T cell receptor beta chains from one sample in a study of T cell responses to AZD1222 COVID-19 vaccine. The method was immunoSEQ multiplex PCR; TCRdb's version includes in-frame clones alone and lacks a portion of them. Of almost 95,000 clones listed, 85% are singletons. The specimen was peripheral blood, collected 28 days after the second AZD1222 dose. These receptors were collected from an adult who received the AZD1222 COVID-19 vaccine. Both conserved end residues are part of each CDR3.

TRBV6-2/TRBV6-3	TRBJ2-3	CASSVRTSGRTQYF
TRBV19	TRBJ1-2	CASSTSLYGYTF
TRBV3-1/TRBV3-2	TRBJ1-3	CASSQGAGENTIYF
TRBV2	TRBJ2-7	CASSEAGEQYF
TRBV28	TRBJ2-7	CASGGLAVYEQYF
TRBV6-5	TRBJ2-1	CASRMTYYNEQFF
TRBV6-5	TRBJ1-5	CASRPSVSNQPQHF
TRBV3-1/TRBV3-2	TRBJ2-7	CAGSPIRTGQGALYEQYF
TRBV29-1	TRBJ1-2	CSGSGTGYGYTF
TRBV7-3	TRBJ1-1	CASSLVGSYTEAFF
TRBV4-2	TRBJ2-3	CASSQEGPGLTPDTQYF
TRBV10-2	TRBJ1-3	CASSIRTGGSGNTIYF
TRBV29-1	TRBJ1-4	CSVEESTGAGEKLFF
TRBV3-1/TRBV3-2	TRBJ2-1	CASSQGGRGLSYNEQFF
TRBV9	TRBJ2-2	CASSPLTGLLRTGELFF
TRBV3-1/TRBV3-2	TRBJ1-4	CASSLRQGTTNEKLFF
TRBV7-9	TRBJ2-6	CASSFGNSGANVLTF
TRBV5-1	TRBJ2-3	CASSPSRGVLGDTQYF
TRBV30	TRBJ1-6	CAWIGDFRNSPLHF
TRBV5-4	TRBJ2-5	CASSLGLAGGYQETQYF
TRBV9	TRBJ2-1	CASSVEGLSKSSYNEQFF
TRBV27	TRBJ2-7	CASSPDRVQAGEQYF